This record concerns one T cell receptor beta chain sequence. Other DNA sequences in this sample translate to the same CDR3. Authors' analysis steps: Nucleated cell number was recorded as an estimate derived from reference gene primer amplification. Method: immunoSEQ multiplex PCR; TCRdb's copy keeps in-frame clones and lacks some. The D gene and trimming were derived from the DNA, and the V and J assignments and clone size from that table. The data contain about 62,000 clones, 65% to 85% of them singletons. These data are taken from a study of blood T cell repertoires in COVID-19. Study-level background: There were acute and convalescent COVID-19 samples, and they came from the United States, Italy and Spain. T cells, B-cell-depleted T cells, or PBMCs provided the cDNA or gDNA that served as material.

The CDR3 has 15 residues. The germline V gene has CDR1 SGDLS and CDR2 YYNGEE. The V and J ends lost 0 bases and 2 bases, in that order; junction bases with no gene match: 2. The receptor comes from a woman aged 45-59 years with active or convalescent COVID-19. The chain combines TRBV9 with TRBJ2-3, with 8 bases matching TRBD2. The sample was peripheral blood. CDR3 in DNA: TGTGCCAGCAGCGTAGTAGCGGGGTACACAGATACGCAGTATTTT. Its protein is CASSVVAGYTDTQYF.